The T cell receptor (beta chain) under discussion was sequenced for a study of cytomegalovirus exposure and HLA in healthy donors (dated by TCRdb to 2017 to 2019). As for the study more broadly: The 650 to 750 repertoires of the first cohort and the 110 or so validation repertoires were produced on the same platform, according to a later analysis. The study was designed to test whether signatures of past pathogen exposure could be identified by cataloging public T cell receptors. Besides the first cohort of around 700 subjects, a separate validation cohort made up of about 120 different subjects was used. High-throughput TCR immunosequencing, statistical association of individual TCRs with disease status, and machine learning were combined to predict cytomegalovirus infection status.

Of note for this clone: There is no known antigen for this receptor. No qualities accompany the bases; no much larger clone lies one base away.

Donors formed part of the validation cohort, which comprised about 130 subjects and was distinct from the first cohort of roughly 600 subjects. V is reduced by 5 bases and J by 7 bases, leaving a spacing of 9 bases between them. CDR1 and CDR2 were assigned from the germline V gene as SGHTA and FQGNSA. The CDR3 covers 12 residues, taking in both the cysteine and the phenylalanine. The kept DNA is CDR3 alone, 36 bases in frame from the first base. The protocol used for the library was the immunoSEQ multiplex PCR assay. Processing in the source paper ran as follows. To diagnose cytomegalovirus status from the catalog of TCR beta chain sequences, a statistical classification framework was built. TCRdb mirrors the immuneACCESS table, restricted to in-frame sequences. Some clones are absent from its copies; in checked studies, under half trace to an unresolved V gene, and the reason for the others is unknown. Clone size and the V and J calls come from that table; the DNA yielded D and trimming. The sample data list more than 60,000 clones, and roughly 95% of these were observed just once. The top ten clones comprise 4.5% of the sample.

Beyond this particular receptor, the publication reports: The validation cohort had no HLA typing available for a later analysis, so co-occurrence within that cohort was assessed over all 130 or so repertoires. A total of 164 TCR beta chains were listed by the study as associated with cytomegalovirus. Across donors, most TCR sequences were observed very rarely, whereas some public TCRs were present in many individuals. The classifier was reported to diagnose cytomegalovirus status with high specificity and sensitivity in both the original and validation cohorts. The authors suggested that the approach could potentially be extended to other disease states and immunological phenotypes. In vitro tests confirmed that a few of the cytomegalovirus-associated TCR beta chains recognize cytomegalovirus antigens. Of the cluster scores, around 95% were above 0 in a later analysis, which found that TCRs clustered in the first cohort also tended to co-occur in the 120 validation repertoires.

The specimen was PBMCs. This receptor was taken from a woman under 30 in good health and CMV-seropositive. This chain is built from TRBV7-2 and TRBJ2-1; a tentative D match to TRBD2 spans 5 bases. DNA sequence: TGTGCCAGCAGCGCCTGGAGGAATGAGCAGTTCTTC. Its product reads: CASSAWRNEQFF.